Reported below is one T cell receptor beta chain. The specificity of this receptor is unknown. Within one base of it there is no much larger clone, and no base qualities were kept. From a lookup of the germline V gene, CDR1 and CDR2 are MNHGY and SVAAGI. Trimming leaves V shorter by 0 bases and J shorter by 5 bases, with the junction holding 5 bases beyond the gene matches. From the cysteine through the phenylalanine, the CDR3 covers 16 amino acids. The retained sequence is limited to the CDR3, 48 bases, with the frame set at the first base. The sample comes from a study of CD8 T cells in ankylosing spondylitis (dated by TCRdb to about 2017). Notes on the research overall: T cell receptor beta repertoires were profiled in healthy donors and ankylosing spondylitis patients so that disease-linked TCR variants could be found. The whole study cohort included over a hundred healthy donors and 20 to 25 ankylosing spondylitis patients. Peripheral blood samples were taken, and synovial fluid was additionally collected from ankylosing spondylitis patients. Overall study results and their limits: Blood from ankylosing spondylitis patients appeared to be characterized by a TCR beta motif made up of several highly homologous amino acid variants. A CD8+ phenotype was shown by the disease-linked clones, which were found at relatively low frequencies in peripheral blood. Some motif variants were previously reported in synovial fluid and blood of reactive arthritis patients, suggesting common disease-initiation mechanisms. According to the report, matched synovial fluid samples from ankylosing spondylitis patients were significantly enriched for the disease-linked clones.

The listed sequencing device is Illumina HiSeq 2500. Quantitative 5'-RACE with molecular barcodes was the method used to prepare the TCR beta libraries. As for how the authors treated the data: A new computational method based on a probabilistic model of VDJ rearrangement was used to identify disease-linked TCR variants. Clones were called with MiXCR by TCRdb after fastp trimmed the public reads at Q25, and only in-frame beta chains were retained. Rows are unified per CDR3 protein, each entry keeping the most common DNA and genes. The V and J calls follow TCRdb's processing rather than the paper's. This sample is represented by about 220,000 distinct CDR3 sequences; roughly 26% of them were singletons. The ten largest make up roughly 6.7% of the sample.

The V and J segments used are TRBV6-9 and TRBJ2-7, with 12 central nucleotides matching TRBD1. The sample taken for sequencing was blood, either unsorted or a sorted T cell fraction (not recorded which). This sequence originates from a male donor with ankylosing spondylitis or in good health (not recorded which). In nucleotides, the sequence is TGTGCCAGCAGTTATTCGGGGACAGGGGGCTCTCACGAGCAGTACTTC. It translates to CASSYSGTGGSHEQYF.